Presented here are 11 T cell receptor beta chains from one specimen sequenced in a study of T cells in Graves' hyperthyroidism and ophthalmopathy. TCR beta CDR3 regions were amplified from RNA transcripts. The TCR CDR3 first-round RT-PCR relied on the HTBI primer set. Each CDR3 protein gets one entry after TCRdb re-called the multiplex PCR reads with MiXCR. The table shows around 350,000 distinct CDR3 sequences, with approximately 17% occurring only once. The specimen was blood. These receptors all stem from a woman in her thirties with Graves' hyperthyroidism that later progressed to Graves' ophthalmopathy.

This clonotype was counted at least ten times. The CDR3 DNA follows: TGTGCCTGGAGTGTGACCGGGGAGCTGTTTTTT. This translates into CAWSVTGELFF. This chain links TRBV30 with TRBJ2-2; D is unclear. The V gene lost 0 bases and the J gene lost 5 bases, with 1 base spanning the gap. This CDR3 has 11 residues. Germline CDR1 is GTSNPN and CDR2 is SVGIG (reference sequence).

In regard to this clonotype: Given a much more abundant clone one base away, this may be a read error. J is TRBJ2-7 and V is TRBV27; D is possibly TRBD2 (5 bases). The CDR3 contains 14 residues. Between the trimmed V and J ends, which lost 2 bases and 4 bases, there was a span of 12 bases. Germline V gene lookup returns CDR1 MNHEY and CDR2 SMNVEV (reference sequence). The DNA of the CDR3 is TGTGCCAGCAGTTTACCGTCTAGCCTTTACGAGCAGTACTTC. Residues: CASSLPSSLYEQYF.

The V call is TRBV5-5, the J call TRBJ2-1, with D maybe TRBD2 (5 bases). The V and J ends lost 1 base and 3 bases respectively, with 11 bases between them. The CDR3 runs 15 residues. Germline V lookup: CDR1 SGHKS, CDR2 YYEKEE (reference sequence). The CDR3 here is CASSLQPADYNEQFF. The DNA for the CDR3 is TGTGCCAGCAGCTTGCAACCAGCGGACTACAATGAGCAGTTCTTC.

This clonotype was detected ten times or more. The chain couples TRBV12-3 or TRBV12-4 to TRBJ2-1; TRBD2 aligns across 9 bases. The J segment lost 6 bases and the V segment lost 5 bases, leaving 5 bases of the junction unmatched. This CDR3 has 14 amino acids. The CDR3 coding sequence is TGTGCCAGCAGTATCGGACTAGCGAGCAATGAGCAGTTCTTC. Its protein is CASSIGLASNEQFF.

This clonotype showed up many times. CDR3 sequence reads: CSARDSGGSEPQHF. The CDR3 region has the DNA TGCAGTGCTAGAGATAGTGGCGGATCCGAGCCCCAGCATTTT. The gene calls are TRBV20-1 and TRBJ1-5; D is unresolved. Trimming cost V 0 bases and J 8 bases, with 14 bases left between them. CDR1 DFQATT and CDR2 SNEGSKA come from the germline V gene (reference sequence). The CDR3 runs 14 residues.

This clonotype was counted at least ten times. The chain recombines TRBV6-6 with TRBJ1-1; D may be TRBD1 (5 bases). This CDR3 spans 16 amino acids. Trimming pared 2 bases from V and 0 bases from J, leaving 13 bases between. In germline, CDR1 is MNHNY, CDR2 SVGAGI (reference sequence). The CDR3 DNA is TGTGCCAGCAGTTACGAGGTGACGGGGGTGAACACTGAAGCTTTCTTT. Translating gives CASSYEVTGVNTEAFF.

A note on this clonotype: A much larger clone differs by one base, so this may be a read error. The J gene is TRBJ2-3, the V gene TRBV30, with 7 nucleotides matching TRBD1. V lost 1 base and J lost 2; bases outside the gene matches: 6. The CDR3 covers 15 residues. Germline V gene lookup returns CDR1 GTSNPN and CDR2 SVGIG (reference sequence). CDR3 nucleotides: TGTGCCTGGAGTGCAACAGGGGAATACACAGATACGCAGTATTTT. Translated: CAWSATGEYTDTQYF.

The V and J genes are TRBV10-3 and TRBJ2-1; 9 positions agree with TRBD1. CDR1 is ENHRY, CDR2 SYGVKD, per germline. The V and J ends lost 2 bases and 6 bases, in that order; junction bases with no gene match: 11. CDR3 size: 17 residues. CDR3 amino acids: CAISERSGTGLGNEQFF. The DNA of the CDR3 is TGTGCCATCAGTGAGCGTTCCGGGACAGGGCTCGGCAATGAGCAGTTCTTC.

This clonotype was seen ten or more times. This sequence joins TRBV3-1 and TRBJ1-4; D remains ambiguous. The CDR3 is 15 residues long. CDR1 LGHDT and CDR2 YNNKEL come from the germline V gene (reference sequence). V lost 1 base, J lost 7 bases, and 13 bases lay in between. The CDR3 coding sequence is TGTGCCAGCAGCCAAGGGACCGCCGGAGGTGAAAAACTGTTTTTT. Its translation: CASSQGTAGGEKLFF. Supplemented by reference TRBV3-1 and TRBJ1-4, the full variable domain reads DTAVSQTPKYLVTQMGNDKSIKCEQNLGHDTMYWYKQDSKKFLKIMFSYNNKELIINETVPNRFSPKSPDKAHLNLHINSLELGDSAVYFCASSQGTAGGEKLFFGSGTQLSVL.

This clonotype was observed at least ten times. The CDR3: CAWSVIAGGHEQYF. The CDR3, as DNA: TGTGCCTGGAGTGTAATTGCGGGAGGCCACGAGCAGTACTTC. The chain uses TRBV30 and TRBJ2-7; TRBD2 matches 8 bases. Germline V gene data show CDR1 as GTSNPN and CDR2 as SVGIG (reference sequence). The V and J ends lost 0 bases and 5 bases, in that order; junction bases with no gene match: 6. CDR3 length: 14 residues.

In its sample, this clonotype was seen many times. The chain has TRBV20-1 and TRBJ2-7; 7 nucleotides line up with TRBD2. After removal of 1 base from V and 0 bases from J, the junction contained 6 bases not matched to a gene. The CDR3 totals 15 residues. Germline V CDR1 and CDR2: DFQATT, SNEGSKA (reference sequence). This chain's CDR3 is CSARGEGGPSYEQYF. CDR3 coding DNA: TGCAGTGCTAGAGGTGAGGGAGGGCCCTCCTACGAGCAGTACTTC.